This is a list of T cell receptor beta chains from one sample in a study of shared clonotypes between healthy human individuals. TCRdb's copy holds only in-frame clones and misses some; the assay was immunoSEQ multiplex PCR. Counted here are 2 million to 3 million clones, 93% occurring once; the ten biggest clones make up about 0.34%. The sequencing sample was made of naive CD4+ T cells from PBMCs. The source of these receptors is a man aged 18 to 30 in good health. Some clones in this sample may be carry-over from other donors' samples. CDR3s include the opening cysteine and the closing phenylalanine or tryptophan. The D gene is left open where the match is weak. Size tells how often a clone was seen (once, few, many) or the class of an expanded clone, and some rows leave it out.

clone size	V gene	J gene	D gene	CDR3 DNA	CDR3 protein
-	TRBV19	TRBJ1-2	-	TGTGCCAGTAGTATTGTGGAACGGGGCTACACCTTC	CASSIVERGYTF
-	TRBV11-2	TRBJ2-7	-	TGTGCCAGCAGCTTAGGCGGGGCCGACACCTACGAGCAGTACTTC	CASSLGGADTYEQYF
once	TRBV7-2	TRBJ1-1	TRBD1	TGTGCCAGCAGCTTACGACAGGGCACTGAAGCTTTCTTT	CASSLRQGTEAFF
-	TRBV19	TRBJ1-4	TRBD1	TGTGCCAGTAGTATTGATACCGGGACAGGGGGTCGCACTAATGAAAAACTGTTTTTT	CASSIDTGTGGRTNEKLFF
-	TRBV7-6	TRBJ2-7	-	TGTGCCAGCAGCCCGACAGGACTGAGCTACGAGCAGTACTTC	CASSPTGLSYEQYF
-	TRBV29-1	TRBJ2-1	TRBD2	TGCAGCGTTGAATACTCTGGGACTAGGGATCTTTTTGAGCAGTTCTTC	CSVEYSGTRDLFEQFF
-	TRBV28	TRBJ2-1	-	TGTGCCAGCAGTCTGATAAGGAATGAGCAGTTCTTC	CASSLIRNEQFF
-	TRBV19	TRBJ1-1	-	TGTGCCAGTAGTCATCGAAACACTGAAGCTTTCTTT	CASSHRNTEAFF
-	TRBV18	TRBJ2-2	TRBD1	TGTGCCAGCTCACCATTAGGACAGGGAGACACCGGGGAGCTGTTTTTT	CASSPLGQGDTGELFF
-	TRBV5-1	TRBJ2-7	-	TGCGCCAGCAGCCCTGCCGGGACGAGGTCCTACGAGCAGTACTTC	CASSPAGTRSYEQYF
-	TRBV5-1	TRBJ1-3	-	TGCGCCAGCAGCTTCGACGGATACTCTGGAAACACCATATATTTT	CASSFDGYSGNTIYF
-	TRBV7-2	TRBJ1-5	-	TGTGCCAGCAGCACGCAGGGTGGGAGCAATCAGCCCCAGCATTTT	CASSTQGGSNQPQHF
once	TRBV19	TRBJ1-4	-	TGTGCCAGTAGTCCCCGATGGACCGGGATGGTTGTAAAACTGTTTTTT	CASSPRWTGMVVKLFF
-	TRBV7-9	TRBJ2-1	-	TGTGCCAGCAGCTTAACGGGGGTGCCACAGCAGTTCTTC	CASSLTGVPQQFF